The subject of this entry is one T cell receptor beta chain. The patients chosen for sequencing had shown expansion of CD8+CD57+ cells (detected by flow cytometry). Diagnosis of severe acquired aplastic anemia applied to all patients. The blood sampling took place in patients who had so far received no therapy. This sample was taken from a study of CD8+CD57+ T cells in acquired aplastic anemia. The wider study: The mean DNA yield obtained from sorted CD4+ and CD8+ cells came to approximately 3 ug.

Germline assignment: CDR1 LGHDT and CDR2 YNNKEL (reference sequence). V was trimmed by 4 bases and J by 3 bases, leaving 10 bases between them. This CDR3 region has 15 residues. Genomic DNA, serving as template, underwent TCR beta VDJ and CDR3 profiling. TCRdb itself ran the reads through MiXCR, one entry per CDR3 protein. This table holds under 200,000 distinct CDR3 sequences, around half found once. V is TRBV3-1 and J is TRBJ2-6; D gene unclear. The sample taken for sequencing was sorted CD4+, CD8+, or CD8+CD57+ T cells (not recorded which) from PBMCs. The TCR originated in a human donor with aplastic anemia. Here the CDR3 DNA reads TGTGCCAGCAGCCCTCTTCACTATGGGGCCAACGTCCTGACTTTC. It yields the protein CASSPLHYGANVLTF.